This TCR beta chain emerged from a study of OX40 agonist ivuxolimab in advanced cancers. Study at large: Patients got intravenous ivuxolimab at 0.01 to 10 mg/kg every 2 weeks.

The sampling schedule covered blood at baseline, cycle 4 day 1, and cycle 7 day 1. Trimming removed 4 bases at V and 5 bases at J, with 19 bases between. This CDR3 has 16 amino acids. CDR1 is MRHNA and CDR2 is SNTAGT in the germline V gene. TCRdb's table, derived via immunoSEQ multiplex PCR, lists solely in-frame clones and lacks some. This sample has more than 60,000 clones; about 81% occur once, and the top ten carry 4.5% to 6%. Points on this clone: Its target is not known.

Study-wide points: In the 0.1-3.0 mg/kg groups, partial responders showed among the lowest expansion.

The V and J genes are TRBV6-4 and TRBJ2-3; maybe TRBD2 (6 bases). This TCR came from an adult with an advanced solid tumor such as melanoma, head and neck, liver or kidney cancer. This material consisted of CD4+ or CD8+ T cells sorted from blood, taken in a trial of the OX40 agonist ivuxolimab. This chain's CDR3 is CASSGNAGQGGDTQYF. In DNA form, the CDR3 reads TGTGCCAGCAGTGGCAACGCGGGGCAAGGAGGAGATACGCAGTATTTT.